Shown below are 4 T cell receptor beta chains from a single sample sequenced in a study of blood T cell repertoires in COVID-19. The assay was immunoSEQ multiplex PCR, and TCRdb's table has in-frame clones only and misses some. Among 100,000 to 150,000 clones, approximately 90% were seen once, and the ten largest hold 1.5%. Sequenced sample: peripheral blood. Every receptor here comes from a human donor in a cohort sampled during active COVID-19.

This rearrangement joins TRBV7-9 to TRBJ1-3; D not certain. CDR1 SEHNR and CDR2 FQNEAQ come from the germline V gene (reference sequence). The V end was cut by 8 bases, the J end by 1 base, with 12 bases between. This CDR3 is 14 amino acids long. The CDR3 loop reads CASGLQTSGNTIYF. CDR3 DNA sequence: TGTGCCAGCGGGTTACAGACGTCTGGAAACACCATATATTTT.

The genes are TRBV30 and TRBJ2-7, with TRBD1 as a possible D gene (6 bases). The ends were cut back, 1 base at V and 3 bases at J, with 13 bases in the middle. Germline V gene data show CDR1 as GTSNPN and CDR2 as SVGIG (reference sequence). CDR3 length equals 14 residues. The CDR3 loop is CAWSDGTFGYEQYF. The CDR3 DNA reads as TGTGCCTGGAGTGACGGGACATTCGGCTACGAGCAGTACTTC. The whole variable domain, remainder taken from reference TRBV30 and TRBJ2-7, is SQTIHQWPATLVQPVGSPLSLECTVEGTSNPNLYWYRQAAGRGLQLLFYSVGIGQISSEVPQNLSASRPQDRQFILSSKKLLLSDSGFYLCAWSDGTFGYEQYFGPGTRLTVT.

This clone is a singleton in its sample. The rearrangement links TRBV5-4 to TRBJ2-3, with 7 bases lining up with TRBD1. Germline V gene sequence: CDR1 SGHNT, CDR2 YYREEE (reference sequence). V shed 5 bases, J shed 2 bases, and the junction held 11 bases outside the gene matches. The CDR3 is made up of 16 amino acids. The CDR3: CASSPGTALSTDTQYF. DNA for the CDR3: TGTGCCAGCAGTCCGGGGACAGCCCTATCCACAGATACGCAGTATTTT.

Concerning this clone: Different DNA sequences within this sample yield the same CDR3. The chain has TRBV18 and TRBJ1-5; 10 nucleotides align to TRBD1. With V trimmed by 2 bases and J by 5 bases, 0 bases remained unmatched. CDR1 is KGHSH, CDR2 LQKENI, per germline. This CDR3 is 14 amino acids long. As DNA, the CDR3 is TGTGCCAGCTCACCAGGGACAGGGGATCAGCCCCAGCATTTT. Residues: CASSPGTGDQPQHF.